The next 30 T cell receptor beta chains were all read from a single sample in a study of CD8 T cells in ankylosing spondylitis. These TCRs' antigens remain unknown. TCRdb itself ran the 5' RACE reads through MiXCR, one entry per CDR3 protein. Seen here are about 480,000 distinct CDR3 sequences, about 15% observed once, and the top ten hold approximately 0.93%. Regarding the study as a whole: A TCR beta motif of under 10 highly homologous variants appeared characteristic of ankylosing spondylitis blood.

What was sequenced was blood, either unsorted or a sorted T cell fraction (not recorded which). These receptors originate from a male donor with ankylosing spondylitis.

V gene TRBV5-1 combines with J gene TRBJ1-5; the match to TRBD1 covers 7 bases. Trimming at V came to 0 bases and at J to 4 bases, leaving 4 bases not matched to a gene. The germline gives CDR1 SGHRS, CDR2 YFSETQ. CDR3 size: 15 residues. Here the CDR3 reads CASSLEGTANQPQHF. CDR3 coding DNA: TGCGCCAGCAGCTTGGAAGGGACAGCTAATCAGCCCCAGCATTTT.

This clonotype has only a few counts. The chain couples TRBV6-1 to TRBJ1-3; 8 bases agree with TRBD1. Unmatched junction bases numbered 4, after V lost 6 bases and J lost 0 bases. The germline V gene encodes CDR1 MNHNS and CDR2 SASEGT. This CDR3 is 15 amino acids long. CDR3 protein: CASRVDRVSGNTIYF. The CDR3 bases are TGTGCCAGCAGGGTGGACAGGGTCTCTGGAAACACCATATATTTT.

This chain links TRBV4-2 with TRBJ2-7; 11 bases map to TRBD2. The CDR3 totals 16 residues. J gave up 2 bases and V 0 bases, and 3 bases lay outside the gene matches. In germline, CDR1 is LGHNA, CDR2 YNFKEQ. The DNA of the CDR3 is TGTGCCAGCAGCCAAGAGACTAGCGGGGTCGCCTACGAGCAGTACTTC. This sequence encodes CASSQETSGVAYEQYF.

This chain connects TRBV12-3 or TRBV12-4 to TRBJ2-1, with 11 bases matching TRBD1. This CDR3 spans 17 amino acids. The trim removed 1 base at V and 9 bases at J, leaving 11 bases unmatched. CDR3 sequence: CASSLDAGTGGFGEQFF. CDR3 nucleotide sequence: TGTGCCAGCAGTTTAGATGCCGGGACAGGGGGGTTCGGTGAGCAGTTCTTC.

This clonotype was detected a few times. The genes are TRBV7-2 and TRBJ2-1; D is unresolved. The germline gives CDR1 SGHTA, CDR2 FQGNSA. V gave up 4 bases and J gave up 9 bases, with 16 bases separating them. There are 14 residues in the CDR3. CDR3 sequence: CASSYDPQAGEQFF. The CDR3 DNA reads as TGTGCCAGCAGCTACGATCCTCAGGCCGGTGAGCAGTTCTTC.

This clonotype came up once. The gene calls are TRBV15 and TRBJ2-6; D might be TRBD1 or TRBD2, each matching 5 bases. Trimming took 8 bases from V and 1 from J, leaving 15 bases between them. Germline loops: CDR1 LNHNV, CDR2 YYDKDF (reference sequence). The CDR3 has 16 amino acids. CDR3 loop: CATRFGGSSGANVLTF. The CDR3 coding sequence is TGTGCCACCCGCTTTGGGGGATCGTCTGGGGCCAACGTCCTGACTTTC.

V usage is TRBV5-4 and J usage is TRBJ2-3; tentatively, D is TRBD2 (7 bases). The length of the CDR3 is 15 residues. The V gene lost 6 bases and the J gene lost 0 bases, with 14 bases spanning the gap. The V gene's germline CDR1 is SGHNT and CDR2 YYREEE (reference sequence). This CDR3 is CASTPGGPSTDTQYF. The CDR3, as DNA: TGTGCCAGCACCCCCGGGGGGCCTAGCACAGATACGCAGTATTTT.

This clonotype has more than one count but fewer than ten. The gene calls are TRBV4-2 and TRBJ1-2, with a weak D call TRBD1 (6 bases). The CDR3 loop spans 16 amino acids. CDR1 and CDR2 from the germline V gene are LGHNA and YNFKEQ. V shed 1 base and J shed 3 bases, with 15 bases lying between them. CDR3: CASSQVNREGDYGYTF. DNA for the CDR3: TGTGCCAGCAGCCAAGTCAACCGGGAGGGGGACTATGGCTACACCTTC.

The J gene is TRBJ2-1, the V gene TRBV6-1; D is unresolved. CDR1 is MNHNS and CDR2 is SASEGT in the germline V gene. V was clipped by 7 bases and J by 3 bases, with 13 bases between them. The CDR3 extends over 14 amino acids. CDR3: CASKLGPNYNEQFF. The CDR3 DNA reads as TGTGCCAGCAAACTTGGACCTAACTACAATGAGCAGTTCTTC.

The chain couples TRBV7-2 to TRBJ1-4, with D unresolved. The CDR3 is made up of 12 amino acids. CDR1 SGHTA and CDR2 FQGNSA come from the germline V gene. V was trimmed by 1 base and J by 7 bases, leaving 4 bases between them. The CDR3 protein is CASSLDAEKLFF. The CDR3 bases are TGTGCCAGCAGCTTAGATGCTGAAAAACTGTTTTTT. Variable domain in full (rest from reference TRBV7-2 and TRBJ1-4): GAGVSQSPSNKVTEKGKDVELRCDPISGHTALYWYRQSLGQGLEFLIYFQGNSAPDKSGLPSDRFSAERTGGSVSTLTIQRTQQEDSAVYLCASSLDAEKLFFGSGTQLSVL.

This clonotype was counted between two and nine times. CDR3 residues: CSASRLATEQYF. CDR3 bases: TGCAGTGCTAGCAGGCTGGCTACCGAGCAGTACTTC. V usage is TRBV20-1 and J usage is TRBJ2-7, with no clear D. This CDR3 is built from 12 residues. V lost 3 bases to trimming and J lost 6 bases, with 12 bases between them. From germline, CDR1 is DFQATT and CDR2 SNEGSKA (reference sequence).

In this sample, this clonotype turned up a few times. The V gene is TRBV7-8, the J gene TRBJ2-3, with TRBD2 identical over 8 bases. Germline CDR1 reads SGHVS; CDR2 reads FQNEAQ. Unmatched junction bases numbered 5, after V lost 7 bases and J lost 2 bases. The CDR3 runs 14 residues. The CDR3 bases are TGTGCCAGCAACCGGGGGGGACCCACAGATACGCAGTATTTT. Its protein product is CASNRGGPTDTQYF.

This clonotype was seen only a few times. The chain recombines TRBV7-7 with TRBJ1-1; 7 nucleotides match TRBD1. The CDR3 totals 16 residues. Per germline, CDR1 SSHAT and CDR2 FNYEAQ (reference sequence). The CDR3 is CATRSDRASGYTEAFF. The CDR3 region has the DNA TGTGCTACTCGATCAGACAGGGCCTCGGGGTACACTGAAGCTTTCTTT.

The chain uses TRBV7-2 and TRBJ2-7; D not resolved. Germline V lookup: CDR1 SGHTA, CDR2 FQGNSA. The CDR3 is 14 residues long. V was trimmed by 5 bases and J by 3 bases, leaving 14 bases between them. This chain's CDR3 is CASSPYYTHYEQYF. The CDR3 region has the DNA TGTGCCAGCAGCCCGTACTATACTCACTACGAGCAGTACTTC.

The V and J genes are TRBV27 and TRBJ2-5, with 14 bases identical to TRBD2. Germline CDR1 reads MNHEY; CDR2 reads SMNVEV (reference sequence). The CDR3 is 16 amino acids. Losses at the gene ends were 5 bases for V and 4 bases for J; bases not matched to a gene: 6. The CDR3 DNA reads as TGTGCCAGCAGTCCGGGACTAGCGGGAGTAAGAGAGACCCAGTACTTC. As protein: CASSPGLAGVRETQYF.

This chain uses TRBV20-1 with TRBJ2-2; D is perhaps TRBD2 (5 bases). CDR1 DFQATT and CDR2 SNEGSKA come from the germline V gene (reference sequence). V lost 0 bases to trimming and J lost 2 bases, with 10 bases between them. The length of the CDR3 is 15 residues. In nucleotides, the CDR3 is TGCAGTGCTAGAGAACAGCGGATAAACACCGGGGAGCTGTTTTTT. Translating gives CSAREQRINTGELFF.

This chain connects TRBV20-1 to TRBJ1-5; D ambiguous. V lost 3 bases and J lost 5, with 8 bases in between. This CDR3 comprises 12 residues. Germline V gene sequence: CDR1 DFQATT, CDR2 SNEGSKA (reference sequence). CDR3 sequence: CSASRPDQPQHF. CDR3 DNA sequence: TGCAGTGCTAGCCGGCCGGATCAGCCCCAGCATTTT.

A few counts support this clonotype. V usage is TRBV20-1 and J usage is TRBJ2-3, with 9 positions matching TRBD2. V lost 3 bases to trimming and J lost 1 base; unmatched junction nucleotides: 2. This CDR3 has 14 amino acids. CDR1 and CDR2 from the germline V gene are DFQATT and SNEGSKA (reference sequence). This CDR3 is CSARRGGGTDTQYF. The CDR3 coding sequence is TGCAGTGCTAGGCGGGGGGGCGGCACAGATACGCAGTATTTT.

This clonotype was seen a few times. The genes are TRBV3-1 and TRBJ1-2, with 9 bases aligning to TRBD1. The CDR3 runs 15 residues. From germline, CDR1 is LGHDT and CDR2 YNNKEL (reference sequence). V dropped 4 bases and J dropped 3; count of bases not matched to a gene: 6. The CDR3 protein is CASSPNRGQDYGYTF. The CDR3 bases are TGTGCCAGCAGCCCGAACAGGGGGCAGGACTATGGCTACACCTTC.

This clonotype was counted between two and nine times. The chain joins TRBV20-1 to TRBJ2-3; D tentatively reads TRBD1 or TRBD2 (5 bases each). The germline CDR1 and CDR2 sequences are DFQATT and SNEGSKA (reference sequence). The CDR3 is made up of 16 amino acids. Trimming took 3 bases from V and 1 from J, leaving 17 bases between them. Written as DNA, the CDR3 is TGCAGTGCTAGTTCCGGGACGGGTCTAGGCACAGATACGCAGTATTTT. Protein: CSASSGTGLGTDTQYF.

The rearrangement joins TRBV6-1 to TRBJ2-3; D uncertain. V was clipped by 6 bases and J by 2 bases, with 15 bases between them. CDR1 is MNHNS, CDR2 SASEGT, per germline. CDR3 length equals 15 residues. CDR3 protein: CASRRPRIDTDTQYF. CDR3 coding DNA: TGTGCCAGCAGAAGACCCCGAATCGACACAGATACGCAGTATTTT.

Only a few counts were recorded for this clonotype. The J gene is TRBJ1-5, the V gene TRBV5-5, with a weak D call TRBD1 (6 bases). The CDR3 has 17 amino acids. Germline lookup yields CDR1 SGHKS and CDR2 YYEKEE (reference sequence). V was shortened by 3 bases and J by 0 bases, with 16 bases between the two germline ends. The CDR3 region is CASSWGPGAGSNQPQHF. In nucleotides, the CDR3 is TGTGCCAGCAGCTGGGGCCCGGGGGCCGGTAGCAATCAGCCCCAGCATTTT.

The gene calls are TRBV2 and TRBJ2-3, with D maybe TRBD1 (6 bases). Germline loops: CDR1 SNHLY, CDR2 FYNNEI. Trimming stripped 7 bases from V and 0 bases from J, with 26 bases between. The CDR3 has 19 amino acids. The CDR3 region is CASTPQGHRTPASTDTQYF. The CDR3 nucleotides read TGTGCCAGCACCCCCCAGGGGCACCGGACGCCTGCTAGCACAGATACGCAGTATTTT.

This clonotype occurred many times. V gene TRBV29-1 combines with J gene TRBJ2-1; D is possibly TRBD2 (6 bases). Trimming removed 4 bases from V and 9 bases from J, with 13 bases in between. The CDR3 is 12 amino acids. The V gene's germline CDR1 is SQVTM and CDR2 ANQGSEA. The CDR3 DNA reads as TGCAGCGTTGCAAATGCGGGAATTGAGCAGTTCTTC. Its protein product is CSVANAGIEQFF.

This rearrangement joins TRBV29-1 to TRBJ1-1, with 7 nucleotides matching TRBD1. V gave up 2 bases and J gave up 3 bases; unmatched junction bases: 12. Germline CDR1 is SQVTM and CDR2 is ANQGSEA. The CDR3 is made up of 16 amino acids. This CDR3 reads CSVERAAGGTDTEAFF. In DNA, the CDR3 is TGCAGCGTTGAAAGGGCGGCAGGGGGAACCGACACTGAAGCTTTCTTT.

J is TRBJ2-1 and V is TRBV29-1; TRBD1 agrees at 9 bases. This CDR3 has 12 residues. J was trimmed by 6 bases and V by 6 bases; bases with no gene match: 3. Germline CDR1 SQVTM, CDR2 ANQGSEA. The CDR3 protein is CSVSDRGNEQFF. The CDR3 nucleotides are TGCAGCGTATCGGACAGGGGCAATGAGCAGTTCTTC.

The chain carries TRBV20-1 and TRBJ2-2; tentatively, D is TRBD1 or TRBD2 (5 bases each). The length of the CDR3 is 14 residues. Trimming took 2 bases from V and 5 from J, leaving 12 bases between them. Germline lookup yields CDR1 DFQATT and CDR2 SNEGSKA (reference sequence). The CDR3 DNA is TGCAGTGCTAGAACGGGGACGAGGACCGGGGAGCTGTTTTTT. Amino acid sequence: CSARTGTRTGELFF.

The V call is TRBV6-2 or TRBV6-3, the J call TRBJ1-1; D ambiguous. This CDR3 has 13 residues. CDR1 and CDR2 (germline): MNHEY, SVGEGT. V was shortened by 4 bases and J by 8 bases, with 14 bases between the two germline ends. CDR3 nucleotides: TGTGCCAGCAGTTTAATAGCGAATATGGAAGCTTTCTTT. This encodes CASSLIANMEAFF.

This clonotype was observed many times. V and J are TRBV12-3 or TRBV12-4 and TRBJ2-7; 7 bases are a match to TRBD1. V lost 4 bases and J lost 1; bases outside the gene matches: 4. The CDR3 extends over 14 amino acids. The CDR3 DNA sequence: TGTGCCAGCAGTTCTAACAGGGGATCCTACGAGCAGTACTTC. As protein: CASSSNRGSYEQYF.

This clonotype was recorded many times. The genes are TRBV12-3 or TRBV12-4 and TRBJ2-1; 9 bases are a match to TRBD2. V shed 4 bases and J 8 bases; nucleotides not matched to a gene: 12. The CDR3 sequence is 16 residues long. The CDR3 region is CASSWGRGGGFDEQFF. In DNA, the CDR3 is TGTGCCAGCAGTTGGGGGCGCGGGGGGGGCTTCGATGAGCAGTTCTTC.